What follows are 13 T cell receptor beta chains derived from one specimen sequenced in a study of blood T cell repertoires in COVID-19. Measured with immunoSEQ multiplex PCR; TCRdb has only the in-frame clones, and not every one. The table includes around 300,000 clones, around 90% detected once. The sequenced material came from peripheral blood. These receptors all come from a woman in her forties who had recovered from COVID-19.

This chain connects TRBV6-1 to TRBJ2-7; possibly TRBD2 for D (6 bases). CDR3 length: 15 residues. The germline gives CDR1 MNHNS, CDR2 SASEGT. Trimming stripped 3 bases from V and 2 bases from J, with 14 bases between. CDR3 loop: CASSDVPLATYEQYF. The DNA of the CDR3 is TGTGCCAGCAGTGACGTCCCACTAGCCACCTACGAGCAGTACTTC.

This chain links TRBV9 with TRBJ1-6; 7 bases map to TRBD1. Trimming removed 3 bases from V and 3 bases from J; junction bases left unmatched: 3. Germline V gives CDR1 SGDLS, CDR2 YYNGEE. The CDR3 has 15 residues. The CDR3 DNA reads as TGTGCCAGCAGCGCGGGACAGATCTATAATTCACCCCTCCACTTT. Protein sequence: CASSAGQIYNSPLHF. The variable domain in full, with the rest retrieved from reference TRBV9 and TRBJ1-6, is DSGVTQTPKHLITATGQRVTLRCSPRSGDLSVYWYQQSLDQGLQFLIQYYNGEERAKGNILERFSAQQFPDLHSELNLSSLELGDSALYFCASSAGQIYNSPLHFGNGTRLTVT.

The rearrangement uses TRBV28 and TRBJ2-7; 7 bases match TRBD1. The V and J ends lost 4 bases and 5 bases, in that order; junction bases with no gene match: 14. This CDR3 has 16 amino acids. Germline CDR1 reads MDHEN; CDR2 reads SYDVKM. The CDR3 protein is CASSSVAGGSNDEQYF. In nucleotides, the CDR3 is TGTGCCAGCAGTTCCGTCGCAGGGGGTAGTAACGACGAGCAGTACTTC.

This chain joins TRBV7-9 and TRBJ1-1, with D possibly being TRBD1 (6 bases). Per the germline V gene, CDR1 is SEHNR and CDR2 is FQNEAQ (reference sequence). This CDR3 is built from 15 residues. V was trimmed by 4 bases and J by 1 base, leaving 13 bases between them. The CDR3 DNA follows: TGTGCCAGCAGCTCTCCGGGACACGAGAACACTGAAGCTTTCTTT. Its protein is CASSSPGHENTEAFF. The variable domain in full, with the rest retrieved from reference TRBV7-9 and TRBJ1-1, is DTGVSQNPRHKITKRGQNVTFRCDPISEHNRLYWYRQTLGQGPEFLTYFQNEAQLEKSRLLSDRFSAERPKGSFSTLEIQRTEQGDSAMYLCASSSPGHENTEAFFGQGTRLTVV.

The rearrangement uses TRBV7-2 and TRBJ1-1; perhaps TRBD1 as D (6 bases). The ends were cut back, 5 bases at V and 1 base at J, with 14 bases in the middle. The CDR3 runs 15 residues. Looked up from germline, CDR1 is SGHTA and CDR2 is FQGNSA. The CDR3 region has the DNA TGTGCCAGCAGCCCACACCGGGGGGCGAACACTGAAGCTTTCTTT. Amino acids: CASSPHRGANTEAFF. Looking up the rest from reference TRBV7-2 and TRBJ1-1 gives the full variable domain: GAGVSQSPSNKVTEKGKDVELRCDPISGHTALYWYRQSLGQGLEFLIYFQGNSAPDKSGLPSDRFSAERTGGSVSTLTIQRTQQEDSAVYLCASSPHRGANTEAFFGQGTRLTVV.

V and J are TRBV5-5 and TRBJ2-5; unclear D gene. The CDR3 is 14 residues long. Trimming took 4 bases from V and 5 from J, leaving 15 bases between them. Germline V gene sequence: CDR1 SGHKS, CDR2 YYEKEE (reference sequence). The CDR3 loop reads CASSLMEPAETQYF. CDR3 bases: TGTGCCAGCAGCCTCATGGAGCCGGCGGAGACCCAGTACTTC.

The chain recombines TRBV19 with TRBJ2-2, with TRBD1 as a possible D gene (6 bases). CDR1 and CDR2 from the germline V gene are LNHDA and SQIVND (reference sequence). The CDR3 has 13 residues. V lost 7 bases to trimming and J lost 4 bases, with 10 bases between them. CDR3 amino acids: CASMGQGTGELFF. CDR3 coding DNA: TGTGCCAGTATGGGACAAGGCACCGGGGAGCTGTTTTTT.

The J gene is TRBJ1-5, the V gene TRBV2, with 7 positions matching TRBD1. The CDR3 spans 14 residues. Trimming removed 5 bases from V and 5 bases from J; junction bases left unmatched: 6. CDR1 SNHLY and CDR2 FYNNEI come from the germline V gene. CDR3 sequence: CASSQQGSDQPQHF. CDR3 DNA sequence: TGTGCCAGCAGTCAACAGGGGTCCGATCAGCCCCAGCATTTT.

The V and J genes are TRBV6-5 and TRBJ2-1; 9 bases line up with TRBD2. After removal of 1 base from V and 8 bases from J, the junction contained 9 bases not matched to a gene. Germline lookup yields CDR1 MNHEY and CDR2 SVGAGI. CDR3 size: 16 residues. The CDR3 coding sequence is TGTGCCAGCAGTTACTTTCCTAGCGGGATGAACGATGAGCAGTTCTTC. Its translation: CASSYFPSGMNDEQFF.

V and J are TRBV5-4 and TRBJ1-4, with D perhaps matching TRBD1 (6 bases). CDR3 length: 14 amino acids. Germline assignment: CDR1 SGHNT and CDR2 YYREEE (reference sequence). The germline V and J ends were trimmed by 4 bases and 3 bases, with 10 bases remaining between them. The CDR3 DNA follows: TGTGCCAGCAGCCCACAGGGAGCTAATGAAAAACTGTTTTTT. Protein sequence: CASSPQGANEKLFF.

This chain uses TRBV12-3 or TRBV12-4 with TRBJ2-5; weak D call: TRBD1 (5 bases). V dropped 3 bases and J dropped 2 bases, with 7 bases sitting between them. CDR3 length: 13 residues. The CDR3 protein is CASSFSGQETQYF. As DNA, the CDR3 is TGTGCCAGCAGTTTTTCAGGGCAAGAGACCCAGTACTTC.

This rearrangement joins TRBV5-4 to TRBJ1-2; 7 nucleotides match TRBD1. CDR3 length equals 15 residues. J lost 8 bases, V lost 0 bases, and 10 bases had no gene match. Germline V gene data show CDR1 as SGHNT and CDR2 as YYREEE (reference sequence). In nucleotides, the CDR3 is TGTGCCAGCAGCTTGGATCCTAAGGGGGCGGGAGGCTACACCTTC. This sequence encodes CASSLDPKGAGGYTF.

The chain joins TRBV19 to TRBJ2-6; D gene unclear. The CDR3 is 15 amino acids. Per the germline V gene, CDR1 is LNHDA and CDR2 is SQIVND (reference sequence). Trimming shortened V by 4 bases and J by 0 bases, and 7 bases separated the two germline ends. CDR3 in DNA: TGTGCCAGTAGTACCCCCCGCTCTGGGGCCAACGTCCTGACTTTC. As protein: CASSTPRSGANVLTF.